This is a list of T cell receptor beta chains from one sample in a study of cytomegalovirus exposure and HLA in healthy donors. Profiling relied on immunoSEQ multiplex PCR, and the TCRdb table lists in-frame clones only, not all of them. The sample shows about 70,000 clones, 86% of them seen only once. Sequenced input: PBMCs. These TCRs come from a woman aged 30 to 39 in good health and CMV-seronegative. CDR3s include the opening cysteine and the closing phenylalanine or tryptophan. The D gene is left open where the match is weak. A row's size may be missing; if present it is once, few, many or a size class.

V	size	D	J	CDR3	DNA
TRBV5-1	.	.	TRBJ2-6	CASSLVLLGSGANVLTF	TGCGCCAGCAGCTTGGTCCTACTTGGCTCTGGGGCCAACGTCCTGACTTTC
TRBV30	.	TRBD2	TRBJ2-1	CAWRALLVAGGTSNEQFF	TGTGCCTGGAGGGCACTCTTAGTAGCGGGAGGGACAAGCAATGAGCAGTTCTTC
TRBV18	.	.	TRBJ1-1	CASSQTVTEAFF	TGTGCCAGCTCTCAGACAGTCACTGAAGCTTTCTTT
TRBV9	once	.	TRBJ2-2	CASSGPVGTPNTGELFF	TGTGCCAGCAGCGGCCCCGTGGGCACGCCGAACACCGGGGAGCTGTTTTTT
TRBV29-1	.	TRBD2	TRBJ2-1	CSVAGDASGSTEQFF	TGCAGCGTTGCCGGCGATGCTAGCGGGAGTACTGAGCAGTTCTTC
TRBV7-9	.	.	TRBJ2-7	CSSSSSSYEQYF	TGTTCCAGCAGCTCGAGCTCCTACGAGCAGTACTTC
TRBV27	.	TRBD1	TRBJ2-5	CASSKLRDRGYQETQYF	TGTGCCAGCAGTAAACTCCGGGACAGGGGTTACCAAGAGACCCAGTACTTC
TRBV10-3	once	TRBD2	TRBJ2-3	CAIRGTSGEADTQYF	TGTGCCATCAGGGGGACTAGCGGAGAGGCAGATACGCAGTATTTT
TRBV6-1	.	TRBD1	TRBJ1-2	CASSELGRGHYGYTF	TGTGCCAGCAGTGAACTAGGCAGGGGGCACTATGGCTACACCTTC
TRBV27	.	TRBD2	TRBJ2-1	CASSYSGSSYNEQFF	TGTGCCAGCAGTTATAGCGGGAGCTCCTACAATGAGCAGTTCTTC
TRBV18	.	.	TRBJ1-3	CASSPLTVSDTIYF	TGTGCCAGCTCACCGCTGACAGTCAGCGACACCATATATTTT
TRBV7-9	.	.	TRBJ1-4	CASSLVQINEKLFF	TGTGCCAGCAGCTTAGTACAGATTAATGAAAAACTGTTTTTT
TRBV13	.	TRBD2	TRBJ2-1	CASSPKQLLAGVNNEQFF	TGTGCCAGCAGCCCTAAGCAACTTCTAGCGGGAGTAAACAATGAGCAGTTCTTC
TRBV7-6	.	.	TRBJ2-7	CASSLRPRGPSSYEQYF	TGTGCCAGCAGCTTACGGCCGCGGGGTCCGAGCTCCTACGAGCAGTACTTC
TRBV5-6	few	.	TRBJ1-4	CASSFRGQYNEKLFF	TGTGCCAGCAGCTTCCGGGGTCAGTATAATGAAAAACTGTTTTTT
TRBV5-1	.	TRBD2	TRBJ2-1	CASSLDPGLAGNEQFF	TGCGCCAGCAGCTTGGACCCGGGACTAGCGGGAAATGAGCAGTTCTTC
TRBV11-2	.	TRBD2	TRBJ2-7	CASSSRVAGPYEQYF	TGTGCCAGCAGCTCCAGGGTAGCGGGGCCCTACGAGCAGTACTTC
TRBV5-1	.	.	TRBJ1-1	CASSLDAQVNTEAFF	TGCGCCAGCAGCTTGGATGCACAGGTGAACACTGAAGCTTTCTTT
TRBV5-6	.	.	TRBJ1-2	CASSLSAASNYGYTF	TGTGCCAGCAGCTTGTCTGCGGCCTCTAACTATGGCTACACCTTC
TRBV29-1	.	TRBD1	TRBJ2-2	CSAPGQGNPGELFF	TGCAGCGCTCCGGGACAGGGAAACCCCGGGGAGCTGTTTTTT
TRBV5-8	.	TRBD2	TRBJ2-1	CASSRTSGYNEQFF	TGTGCCAGCAGCAGGACTAGCGGGTACAATGAGCAGTTCTTC
TRBV6-7	.	TRBD1	TRBJ2-3	CASSLCDRADTQYF	TGTGCCAGCAGTTTATGCGACAGGGCCGATACGCAGTATTTT
TRBV5-1	.	TRBD1	TRBJ2-7	CASSLGQGSYEQYF	TGCGCCAGCAGCTTAGGACAGGGGAGCTACGAGCAGTACTTC
TRBV28	.	TRBD1	TRBJ2-7	CASSLYRTGYEQYF	TGTGCCAGCAGTTTATACAGGACAGGCTACGAGCAGTACTTC
TRBV6-6	.	.	TRBJ2-7	CASRTQGGDEQYF	TGTGCCAGCAGGACGCAGGGCGGGGACGAGCAGTACTTC
TRBV28	.	.	TRBJ2-7	CASSATQPWEQYF	TGTGCCAGCAGTGCTACACAGCCCTGGGAGCAGTACTTC
TRBV10-3	once	.	TRBJ2-1	CAIRTGSYNEQFF	TGTGCCATCAGAACGGGATCTTACAATGAGCAGTTCTTC
TRBV6-4	.	.	TRBJ2-3	CASSLESGGTDTQYF	TGTGCCAGCAGCCTGGAATCGGGTGGCACAGATACGCAGTATTTT
TRBV9	.	TRBD1	TRBJ1-5	CASSVGGQGNQPQHF	TGTGCCAGCAGCGTAGGGGGACAGGGTAATCAGCCCCAGCATTTT
TRBV5-1	.	.	TRBJ2-3	CASSSGQGVDTQYF	TGCGCCAGCAGCTCGGGTCAGGGCGTAGATACGCAGTATTTT
TRBV7-2	.	TRBD2	TRBJ2-3	CASSSRLADSTDTQYF	TGTGCCAGCAGCTCGCGACTAGCGGACTCCACAGATACGCAGTATTTT
TRBV7-2	.	TRBD2	TRBJ2-1	CASSLKVVHSGVTSEQFF	TGTGCCAGCAGCTTAAAGGTAGTCCATAGCGGGGTTACTTCTGAGCAGTTCTTC
TRBV11-3	.	.	TRBJ2-7	CASSLGPGSLYEQYF	TGTGCCAGCAGCTTAGGGCCAGGGTCCCTGTACGAGCAGTACTTC
TRBV28	.	TRBD2	TRBJ2-1	CASLPLWTSGSISYNEQFF	TGTGCCAGCCTCCCTTTATGGACTAGCGGGAGCATCTCCTACAATGAGCAGTTCTTC
TRBV29-1	once	.	TRBJ1-2	CSVEPGGSYGYTF	TGCAGCGTTGAACCAGGTGGTAGCTATGGCTACACCTTC
TRBV21-1	.	.	TRBJ2-5	CASSKYQGQETQYF	TGTGCCAGCAGCAAATATCAGGGCCAAGAGACCCAGTACTTC
TRBV7-7	few	.	TRBJ2-1	CASSPFGGVTNNEQFF	TGTGCTAGCAGCCCCTTCGGAGGGGTAACCAACAATGAGCAGTTCTTC
TRBV18	.	TRBD2	TRBJ2-2	CASSPIPGLANTGELFF	TGTGCCAGCTCACCGATTCCGGGACTAGCAAACACCGGGGAGCTGTTTTTT
TRBV28	.	TRBD2	TRBJ2-7	CASSSLAGGFYEQYF	TGTGCCAGCAGCAGTCTAGCGGGGGGATTCTACGAGCAGTACTTC
TRBV5-6	.	.	TRBJ1-6	CASSLFARGNSPLHF	TGTGCCAGCAGCTTGTTTGCCAGGGGCAATTCACCCCTCCACTTT
TRBV9	.	.	TRBJ1-3	CASGGRGNTIYF	TGTGCCAGCGGGGGCAGGGGAAACACCATATATTTT
TRBV4-3	few	.	TRBJ1-5	CASSQGVQIPNQPQHF	TGCGCCAGCAGCCAAGGGGTACAGATTCCCAATCAGCCCCAGCATTTT
TRBV5-4	.	.	TRBJ1-2	CASSLGGAYGYTF	TGTGCCAGCAGCTTAGGCGGGGCATATGGCTACACCTTC